By proportion, the clone carrying this T cell receptor (beta chain) is medium-sized (0.01 to 0.1%). Its antigen remains unknown. The sample comes from a study of T cells in localized non-small cell lung cancer. Study outcomes and limitations: Peak T cell clonality was found in uninvolved adjacent lung, exceeding tumor. There was an association of higher blood T cell density with longer overall survival.

With 2 bases removed from V and 2 bases from J, the gap between germline ends came to 7 bases. From germline, CDR1 is MNHGY and CDR2 SAAAGT. This CDR3 comprises 14 residues. Clones were sequenced by immunoSEQ multiplex PCR, and TCRdb holds only the in-frame ones, with some missing. Among roughly 1,400 clones listed, roughly 25% were seen once. Sequences were derived from lung tumor tissue, sampled before any cancer treatment. The rearrangement uses TRBV6-8 and TRBJ2-1; tentative D call: TRBD2 (5 bases). The sequence was obtained from a male donor at least 60 years old with stage I squamous cell lung carcinoma. CDR3 in DNA: TGTGCCAGCAGTTACAGCGGACCCTACAATGAGCAGTTCTTC. Protein sequence: CASSYSGPYNEQFF.